The 26 T cell receptor beta chains below come from one sample, sequenced in a study of blood T cell repertoires in COVID-19. Repertoires were generated with immunoSEQ multiplex PCR, while TCRdb's copy carries only in-frame clones and drops some. The sample has 90,000 to 150,000 clones; 65% to 80% are singletons. The source material was peripheral blood. The receptors stem from a man in his fifties or sixties with acute or convalescent COVID-19.

The V and J genes are TRBV19 and TRBJ2-1; D perhaps matches TRBD2 (6 bases). Germline V gene sequence: CDR1 LNHDA, CDR2 SQIVND (reference sequence). The CDR3 has 15 amino acids. The V gene lost 3 bases and the J gene lost 6 bases, with 15 bases spanning the gap. The CDR3 region has the DNA TGTGCCAGTAGTATCCATGGGGGGTCGATCAATGAGCAGTTCTTC. It translates to CASSIHGGSINEQFF.

The genes are TRBV7-2 and TRBJ2-7; 11 bases line up with TRBD2. The germline V gene encodes CDR1 SGHTA and CDR2 FQGNSA. The trim removed 5 bases at V and 2 bases at J, leaving 2 bases unmatched. This CDR3 has 14 residues. The CDR3 nucleotides are TGTGCCAGCAGCCCGGGACTAGCGGCCTACGAGCAGTACTTC. Amino acids: CASSPGLAAYEQYF.

In DNA, the CDR3 is TGTGCCAGCAGCCCTCTTTCGGGGGCCAACGTCCTGACTTTC. Translated: CASSPLSGANVLTF. The rearrangement joins TRBV3-1 (or the pseudogene TRBV3-2) to TRBJ2-6; D is undetermined. There are 14 residues in the CDR3. The V and J ends lost 4 bases and 4 bases respectively, with 8 bases between them. The germline gives CDR1 LGHDT, CDR2 YNNKEL (reference sequence).

The chain carries TRBV6-1 and TRBJ1-6; maybe TRBD1 (5 bases). CDR3 size: 14 residues. CDR1 MNHNS and CDR2 SASEGT come from the germline V gene. The germline V and J ends were trimmed by 1 base and 13 bases, with 14 bases remaining between them. Written as DNA, the CDR3 is TGTGCCAGCAGTGAAGTGGCAGGGTCCTCGCCCCTCCACTTT. This translates into CASSEVAGSSPLHF.

The rearrangement joins TRBV9 to TRBJ1-6; D may be TRBD1 (5 bases). Germline CDR1 SGDLS, CDR2 YYNGEE. This CDR3 has 15 residues. The V gene lost 4 bases and the J gene lost 8 bases, with 16 bases spanning the gap. CDR3 DNA sequence: TGTGCCAGCAGCTCAACGACAGTTCCTGATTCACCCCTCCACTTT. It specifies CASSSTTVPDSPLHF.

This CDR3 is CASSLQTGFQETQYF. Here the CDR3 DNA reads TGTGCCAGCAGCTTACAAACCGGGTTTCAAGAGACCCAGTACTTC. This chain links TRBV7-3 with TRBJ2-5; no reliable D call. The ends were cut back, 2 bases at V and 2 bases at J, with 12 bases in the middle. The germline V gene encodes CDR1 SGHTA and CDR2 FQGTGA. The CDR3 length is 15 residues.

This chain connects TRBV27 to TRBJ1-5; no clear D. Germline V gene lookup returns CDR1 MNHEY and CDR2 SMNVEV (reference sequence). There are 14 residues in the CDR3. Trimming pared 1 base from V and 2 bases from J, leaving 6 bases between. DNA for the CDR3: TGTGCCAGCAGTTTATGGCAGGGCAATCAGCCCCAGCATTTT. It codes for CASSLWQGNQPQHF.

The chain uses TRBV25-1 and TRBJ1-1; the D gene is possibly TRBD1 (5 bases). The CDR3 runs to 12 residues. CDR1 MGHDK and CDR2 SYGVNS come from the germline V gene. The ends were cut back, 3 bases at V and 9 bases at J, with 11 bases in the middle. The CDR3: CASSEDGGKAFF. CDR3 bases: TGTGCCAGCAGTGAGGACGGGGGGAAAGCTTTCTTT.

The V gene is TRBV6-5, the J gene TRBJ2-7; TRBD1 matches 7 bases. After removal of 6 bases from V and 3 bases from J, the junction contained 8 bases not matched to a gene. The CDR3 extends over 14 amino acids. Germline assignment: CDR1 MNHEY and CDR2 SVGAGI. CDR3 in amino acids: CASRTGTDIYEQYF. As DNA, the CDR3 is TGTGCCAGCAGGACCGGGACAGATATCTACGAGCAGTACTTC.

The V gene is TRBV27, the J gene TRBJ2-7; 10 nucleotides match TRBD1. The CDR3 has 14 amino acids. The V gene end was trimmed by 5 bases and the J gene end by 6 bases; junction bases not matched to a gene: 7. Germline V lookup: CDR1 MNHEY, CDR2 SMNVEV (reference sequence). In nucleotides, the CDR3 is TGTGCCAGCAGTAGGACAGGGGGGCATCTCGAGCAGTACTTC. It specifies CASSRTGGHLEQYF.

The sample holds a few counts of this clone. This chain connects TRBV7-3 to TRBJ2-1; 10 nucleotides align to TRBD2. The CDR3 consists of 16 residues. Germline CDR1 is SGHTA and CDR2 is FQGTGA. V lost 1 base and J lost 4; bases outside the gene matches: 4. The CDR3 nucleotides are TGTGCCAGCAGCTTAAAGGTAGCGGGGGGTTACAATGAGCAGTTCTTC. Translation: CASSLKVAGGYNEQFF.

As for this clone: Its ends do not fully match the called genes, so a read error is possible. Distinct nucleotide sequences in the sample also encode this CDR3. The rearrangement uses TRBV3-1 (or the pseudogene TRBV3-2) and TRBJ1-2, with D uncertain. Germline CDR1 and CDR2: LGHDT and YNNKEL (reference sequence). This CDR3 is built from 11 residues. In DNA, the CDR3 is TGTGCCAGCAGCCAAGGCTGGGCCAACACTTTC. Translated: CASSQGWANTF.

This clone has just a few counts. The chain carries TRBV2 and TRBJ1-3, with 10 bases that match TRBD1. From germline, CDR1 is SNHLY and CDR2 FYNNEI. V shed 6 bases and J 8 bases; nucleotides not matched to a gene: 4. This CDR3 region has 13 residues. CDR3 loop: CASRRQGADTIYF. DNA of the CDR3: TGTGCCAGCAGAAGACAGGGGGCAGACACCATATATTTT.

J is TRBJ1-4 and V is TRBV6-5, with 7 bases that match TRBD1. The germline CDR1 and CDR2 sequences are MNHEY and SVGAGI. There are 15 residues in the CDR3. Trimming took 2 bases from V and 8 from J; bases not matched to a gene: 8. In nucleotides, the CDR3 is TGTGCCAGCAGTTACGAGACAGGGTTGGGGGAAAAACTGTTTTTT. Protein product: CASSYETGLGEKLFF.

The chain uses TRBV7-2 and TRBJ1-5; perhaps TRBD1 as D (6 bases). The CDR3 runs 16 residues. V lost 5 bases and J lost 3, with 17 bases in between. The germline V gene encodes CDR1 SGHTA and CDR2 FQGNSA. DNA for the CDR3: TGTGCCAGCAGCCCATTTGCGGGGGCCAACAATCAGCCCCAGCATTTT. This gives the protein CASSPFAGANNQPQHF.

This chain joins TRBV5-1 and TRBJ2-7, with 9 bases fitting TRBD1. V trimming: 3 bases; J trimming: 5 bases; junction bases outside the gene matches: 6. This CDR3 comprises 14 residues. Germline values: CDR1 SGHRS, CDR2 YFSETQ. The CDR3 here is CASSWGQGGNEQYF. The CDR3 DNA is TGCGCCAGCAGCTGGGGACAGGGAGGCAACGAGCAGTACTTC. The full variable domain, rest sourced from reference TRBV5-1 and TRBJ2-7, is KAGVTQTPRYLIKTRGQQVTLSCSPISGHRSVSWYQQTPGQGLQFLFEYFSETQRNKGNFPGRFSGRQFSNSRSEMNVSTLELGDSALYLCASSWGQGGNEQYFGPGTRLTVT.

The chain couples TRBV28 to TRBJ2-1; D might be TRBD2 (5 bases). Trimming cost V 0 bases and J 7 bases, with 10 bases left between them. The CDR3 covers 14 residues. Looked up from germline, CDR1 is MDHEN and CDR2 is SYDVKM. The CDR3 loop is CASSLWASLNEQFF. The CDR3 DNA is TGTGCCAGCAGTTTATGGGCTAGCTTGAATGAGCAGTTCTTC. The whole variable domain, filled in from reference TRBV28 and TRBJ2-1, reads DVKVTQSSRYLVKRTGEKVFLECVQDMDHENMFWYRQDPGLGLRLIYFSYDVKMKEKGDIPEGYSVSREKKERFSLILESASTNQTSMYLCASSLWASLNEQFFGPGTRLTVL.

This clone was seen just once. The V and J genes are TRBV20-1 and TRBJ1-2; D unclear. V was cut by 7 bases and J by 8 bases, with 11 bases left in between. The germline V gene encodes CDR1 DFQATT and CDR2 SNEGSKA (reference sequence). This CDR3 region has 10 residues. The CDR3 loop is CSGTRVGYTF. CDR3 sequence (DNA): TGCAGTGGGACGAGGGTGGGCTACACCTTC.

V is TRBV30 and J is TRBJ2-2; TRBD1 is a possible D gene (8 bases). Between the trimmed V and J ends, which lost 0 bases and 5 bases, there was a span of 13 bases. The CDR3 loop spans 15 amino acids. The germline V gene has CDR1 GTSNPN and CDR2 SVGIG (reference sequence). The CDR3 reads CAWSVGQGGTGELFF. Written as DNA, the CDR3 is TGTGCCTGGAGTGTAGGACAGGGAGGGACCGGGGAGCTGTTTTTT.

This rearrangement joins TRBV19 to TRBJ2-7; 8 positions agree with TRBD1. This CDR3 has 12 amino acids. V trimming: 5 bases; J trimming: 5 bases; junction bases outside the gene matches: 2. CDR1 LNHDA and CDR2 SQIVND come from the germline V gene (reference sequence). The chain's CDR3 is CASSDRGHEQYF. The CDR3 DNA reads TGTGCCAGTAGTGACAGGGGACACGAGCAGTACTTC.

The chain employs TRBV27 and TRBJ2-7, with TRBD2 matching over 10 bases. V lost 6 bases and J lost 0; bases outside the gene matches: 5. This CDR3 comprises 15 residues. The V gene's germline CDR1 is MNHEY and CDR2 SMNVEV (reference sequence). The DNA for the CDR3 is TGTGCCAGCAGCATTAGCGGGGGGCCCTCCTACGAGCAGTACTTC. This codes for CASSISGGPSYEQYF.

This chain joins TRBV6-4 and TRBJ2-3; D might be TRBD1 (6 bases). The ends were cut back, 6 bases at V and 0 bases at J, with 16 bases in the middle. CDR3 length: 16 residues. The germline gives CDR1 MRHNA, CDR2 SNTAGT. The CDR3 DNA is TGTGCCAGCAGCCCTACAGGGATGGAAAGCACAGATACGCAGTATTTT. Its translation: CASSPTGMESTDTQYF.

The chain couples TRBV10-2 to TRBJ2-7, with 9 bases aligning to TRBD1. The CDR3 extends over 13 amino acids. The V gene end was trimmed by 6 bases and the J gene end by 4 bases; junction bases not matched to a gene: 4. Germline lookup yields CDR1 WSHSY and CDR2 SAAADI. CDR3 region: CASSGGQGYEQYF. The CDR3 DNA is TGCGCCAGCAGCGGTGGACAGGGGTACGAGCAGTACTTC.

This clone was picked up a small number of times. The chain uses TRBV2 and TRBJ1-6, with 10 bases lining up with TRBD1. Germline V lookup: CDR1 SNHLY, CDR2 FYNNEI. Losses at the gene ends were 5 bases for V and 7 bases for J; bases not matched to a gene: 8. There are 16 residues in the CDR3. As DNA, the CDR3 is TGTGCCAGCAGTTCCAACCGGGACAGGGGCAATTCACCCCTCCACTTT. This encodes CASSSNRDRGNSPLHF.

V is TRBV30 and J is TRBJ1-5; maybe TRBD1 (6 bases). Trimming took 3 bases from V and 2 from J, leaving 8 bases between them. The CDR3 spans 13 residues. Germline assignment: CDR1 GTSNPN and CDR2 SVGIG (reference sequence). The CDR3 loop is CAWSRQGNQPQHF. The CDR3 DNA follows: TGTGCCTGGAGCCGACAGGGCAATCAGCCCCAGCATTTT.

This clone was counted a few times. This chain connects TRBV27 to TRBJ1-6; maybe TRBD1 (5 bases). CDR3 length equals 16 residues. Trimming shortened V by 5 bases and J by 7 bases, and 18 bases separated the two germline ends. Germline CDR1 reads MNHEY; CDR2 reads SMNVEV (reference sequence). The CDR3 nucleotides read TGTGCCAGCAGTCTCCCGCCAGGACGGGGGAATTCACCCCTCCACTTT. Translation: CASSLPPGRGNSPLHF.